The clone carrying this T cell receptor (beta chain) came up once. The sample is drawn from a study of blood T cell repertoires in COVID-19. Trimming took 0 bases from V and 6 from J, leaving 11 bases between them. This CDR3 is built from 14 residues. Per germline, CDR1 LGHDT and CDR2 YNNKEL (reference sequence). Methods used by the authors: Using reference gene primer amplification, nucleated cell counts were estimated. Method: immunoSEQ multiplex PCR; TCRdb's copy keeps in-frame clones and lacks some. That table furnishes V, J and clone size, whereas the DNA furnished D and trimming. The table includes more than 300,000 clones, about nine tenths detected once.

V gene TRBV3-1 (or the pseudogene TRBV3-2) combines with J gene TRBJ2-5; D is undetermined. The TCR was taken from a woman between 45 and 65 years old with COVID-19, enrolled during active disease. The sequencing input was peripheral blood. The CDR3 loop is CASSQDGQVKTQYF. In nucleotides, the CDR3 is TGTGCCAGCAGCCAAGATGGGCAGGTTAAGACCCAGTACTTC.